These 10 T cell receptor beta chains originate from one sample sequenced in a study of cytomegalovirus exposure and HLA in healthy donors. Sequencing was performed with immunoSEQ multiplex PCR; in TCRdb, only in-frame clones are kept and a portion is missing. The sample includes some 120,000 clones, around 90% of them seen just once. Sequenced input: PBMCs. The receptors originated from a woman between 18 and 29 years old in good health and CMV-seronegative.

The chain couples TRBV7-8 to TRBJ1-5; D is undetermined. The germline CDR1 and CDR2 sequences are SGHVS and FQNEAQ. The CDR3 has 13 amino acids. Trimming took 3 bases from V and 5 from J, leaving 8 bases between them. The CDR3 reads CASSLSEDQPQHF. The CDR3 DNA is TGTGCCAGCAGCTTGAGTGAGGATCAGCCCCAGCATTTT.

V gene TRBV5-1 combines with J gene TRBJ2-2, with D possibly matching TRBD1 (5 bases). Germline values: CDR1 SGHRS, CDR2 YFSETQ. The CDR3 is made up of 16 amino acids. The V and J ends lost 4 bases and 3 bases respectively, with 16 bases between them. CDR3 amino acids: CASSTTPQGDTGELFF. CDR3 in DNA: TGCGCCAGCAGCACGACGCCTCAGGGTGACACCGGGGAGCTGTTTTTT.

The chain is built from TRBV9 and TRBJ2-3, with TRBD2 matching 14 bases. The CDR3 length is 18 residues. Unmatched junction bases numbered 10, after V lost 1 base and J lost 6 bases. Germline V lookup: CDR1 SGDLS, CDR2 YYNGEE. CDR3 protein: CASSVYTPGLAGADTQYF. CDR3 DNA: TGTGCCAGCAGCGTATATACACCGGGACTAGCGGGGGCGGATACGCAGTATTTT.

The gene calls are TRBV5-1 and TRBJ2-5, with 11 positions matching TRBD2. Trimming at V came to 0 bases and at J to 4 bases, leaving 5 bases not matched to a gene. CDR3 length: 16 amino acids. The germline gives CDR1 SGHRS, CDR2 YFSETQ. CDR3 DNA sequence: TGCGCCAGCAGCTTGGCCCCACTAGCGGGAGCAGAGACCCAGTACTTC. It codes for CASSLAPLAGAETQYF.

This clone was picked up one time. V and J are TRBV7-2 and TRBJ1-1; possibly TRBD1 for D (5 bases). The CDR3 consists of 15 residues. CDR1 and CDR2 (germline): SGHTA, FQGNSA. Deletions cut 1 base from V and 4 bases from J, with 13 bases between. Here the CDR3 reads CASSLEAGRTTEAFF. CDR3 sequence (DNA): TGTGCCAGCAGCTTAGAGGCGGGACGGACCACTGAAGCTTTCTTT.

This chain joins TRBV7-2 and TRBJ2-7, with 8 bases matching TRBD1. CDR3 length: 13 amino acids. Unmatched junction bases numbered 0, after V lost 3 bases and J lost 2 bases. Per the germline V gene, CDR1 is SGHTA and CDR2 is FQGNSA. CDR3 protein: CASSLDRAYEQYF. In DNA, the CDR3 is TGTGCCAGCAGCTTGGACAGGGCCTACGAGCAGTACTTC.

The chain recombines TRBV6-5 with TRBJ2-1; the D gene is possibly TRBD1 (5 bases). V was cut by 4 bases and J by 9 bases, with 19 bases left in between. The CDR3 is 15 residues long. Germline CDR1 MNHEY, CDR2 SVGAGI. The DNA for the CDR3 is TGTGCCAGCAGTTCGGGCAGGGCCTCCCTATTTGAGCAGTTCTTC. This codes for CASSSGRASLFEQFF.

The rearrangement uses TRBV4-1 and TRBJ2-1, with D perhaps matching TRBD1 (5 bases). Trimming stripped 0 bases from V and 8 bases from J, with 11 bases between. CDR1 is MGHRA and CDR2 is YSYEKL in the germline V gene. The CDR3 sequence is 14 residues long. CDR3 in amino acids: CASSQDRVRHEQFF. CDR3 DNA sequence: TGCGCCAGCAGCCAAGACAGGGTCAGGCATGAGCAGTTCTTC.

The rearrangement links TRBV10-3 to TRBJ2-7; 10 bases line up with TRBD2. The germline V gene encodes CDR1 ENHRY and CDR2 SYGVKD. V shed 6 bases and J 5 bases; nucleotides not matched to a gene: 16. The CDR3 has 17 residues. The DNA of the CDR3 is TGTGCCATCAGCGAGGGCTCTCTTCGGCTAGCGGGGGACGAGCAGTACTTC. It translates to CAISEGSLRLAGDEQYF.

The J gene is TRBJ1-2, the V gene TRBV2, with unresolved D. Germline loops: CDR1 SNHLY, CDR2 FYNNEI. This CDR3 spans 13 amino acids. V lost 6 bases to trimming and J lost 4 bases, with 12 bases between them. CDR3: CASRRSALYGYTF. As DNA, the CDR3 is TGTGCCAGCAGGCGGTCGGCCCTCTATGGCTACACCTTC. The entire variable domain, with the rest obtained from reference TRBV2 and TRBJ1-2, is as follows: EPEVTQTPSHQVTQMGQEVILRCVPISNHLYFYWYRQILGQKVEFLVSFYNNEISEKSEIFDDQFSVERPDGSNFTLKIRSTKLEDSAMYFCASRRSALYGYTFGSGTRLTVV.